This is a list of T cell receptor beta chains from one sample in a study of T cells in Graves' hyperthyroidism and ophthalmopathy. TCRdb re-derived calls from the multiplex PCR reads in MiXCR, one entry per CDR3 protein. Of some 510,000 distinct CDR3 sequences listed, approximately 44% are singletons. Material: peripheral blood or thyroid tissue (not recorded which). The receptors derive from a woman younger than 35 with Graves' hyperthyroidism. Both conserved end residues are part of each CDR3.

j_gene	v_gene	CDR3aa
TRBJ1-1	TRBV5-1	CASSLKQGVTEAFF
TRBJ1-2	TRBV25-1	CASSDPGTGCGYTF
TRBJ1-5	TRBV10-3	CAISWAGAHQPQHF
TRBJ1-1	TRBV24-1	CATSESAMNTEAFF
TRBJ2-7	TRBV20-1	CSLALDYEQYF
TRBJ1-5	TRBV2	CASRETAGYQPQHF
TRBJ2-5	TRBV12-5	CASGRTSGEETQYF
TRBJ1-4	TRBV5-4	CASSLRGQGYEKLFF
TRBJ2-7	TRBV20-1	CSARLAGLYEQYF
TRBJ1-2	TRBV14	CASRPVGQPHYGYTF
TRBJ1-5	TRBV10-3	CAISVDLQPQHF
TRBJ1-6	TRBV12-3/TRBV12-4	CASSLKGSSNLHF
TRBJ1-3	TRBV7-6	CASSSPGQGNTIYF
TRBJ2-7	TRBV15	CAASRVAGGPYEQYF
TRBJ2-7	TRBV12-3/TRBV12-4	CASSPDTDRLYEQYF
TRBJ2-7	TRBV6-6	CARPRDRGYEQYF
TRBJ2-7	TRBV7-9	CASSPDRLSSYEQYF
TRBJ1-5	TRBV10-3	CASSGYWGQPQHF
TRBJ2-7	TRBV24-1	CATSAGGSSYEQYF
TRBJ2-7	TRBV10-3	CASSEGDWYEQYF
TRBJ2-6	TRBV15	CATSKRGGANVLTF
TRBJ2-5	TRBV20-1	CSARDRRRPQETQYF
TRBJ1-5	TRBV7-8	CASSQAEGQPQHF
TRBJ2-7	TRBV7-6	CASSRESYEQYF
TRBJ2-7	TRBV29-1	CSVLLADSYEQYF
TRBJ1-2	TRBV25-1	CASSFFQGTDAYGYTF
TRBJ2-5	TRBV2	CASSQHRRLAQGEETQYF
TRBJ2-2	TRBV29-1	CSVEVLDTNTGELFF
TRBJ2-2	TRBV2	CASSEGSGVPGELFF
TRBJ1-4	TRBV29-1	CSVGTGGWVGF
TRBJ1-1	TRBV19	CAITNRGNTEAFF
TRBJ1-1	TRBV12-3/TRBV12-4	CASSFSGGDTEAFF
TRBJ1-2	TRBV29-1	CSVEVGAGGYTF